This entry describes one TCR beta chain. The source of the sample is a study of blood T cell repertoires in COVID-19. V lost 10 bases, J lost 6 bases, and 10 bases lay in between. The germline CDR1 and CDR2 sequences are MNHEY and SVGAGI. The CDR3 is 11 amino acids. Here immunoSEQ multiplex PCR was the method, and the copy in TCRdb shows in-frame clones only, minus some. The table records 170,000 or so clones, around 85% of them present only once. The TCR was taken from a man between 35 and 55 years old who had recovered from COVID-19. Input material: PBMCs or T cells enriched from blood (not recorded which). The rearrangement uses TRBV6-5 and TRBJ1-3; no clear D gene. CDR3 protein: CATLQANTIYF. The CDR3 nucleotides read TGTGCCACCCTCCAGGCAAACACCATATATTTT.